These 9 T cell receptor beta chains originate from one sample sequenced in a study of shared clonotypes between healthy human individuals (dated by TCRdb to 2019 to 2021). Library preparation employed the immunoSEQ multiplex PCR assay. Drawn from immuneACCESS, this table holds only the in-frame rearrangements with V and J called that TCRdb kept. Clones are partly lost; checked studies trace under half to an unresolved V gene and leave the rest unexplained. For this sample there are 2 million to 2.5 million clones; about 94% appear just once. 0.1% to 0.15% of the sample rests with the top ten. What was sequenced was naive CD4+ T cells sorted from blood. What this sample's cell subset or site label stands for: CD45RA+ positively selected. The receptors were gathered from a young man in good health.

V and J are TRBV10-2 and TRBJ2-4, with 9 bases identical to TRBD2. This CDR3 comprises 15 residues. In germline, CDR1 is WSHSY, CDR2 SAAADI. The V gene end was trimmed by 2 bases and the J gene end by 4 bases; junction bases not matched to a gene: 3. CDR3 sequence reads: CASSESSGGKNIQYF. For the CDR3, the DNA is TGCGCCAGCAGTGAGAGTAGCGGGGGAAAAAACATTCAGTACTTC.

CDR3 coding DNA: TGTGCCTCACGGACGAGGAGTCAAGAGACCCAGTACTTC. This gives the protein CASRTRSQETQYF. The V call is TRBV2, the J call TRBJ2-5; no firm D call. The ends were cut back, 11 bases at V and 2 bases at J, with 15 bases in the middle. The CDR3 spans 13 residues. Germline V gene lookup returns CDR1 SNHLY and CDR2 FYNNEI. The full variable domain, rest sourced from reference TRBV2 and TRBJ2-5, is EPEVTQTPSHQVTQMGQEVILRCVPISNHLYFYWYRQILGQKVEFLVSFYNNEISEKSEIFDDQFSVERPDGSNFTLKIRSTKLEDSAMYFCASRTRSQETQYFGPGTRLLVL.

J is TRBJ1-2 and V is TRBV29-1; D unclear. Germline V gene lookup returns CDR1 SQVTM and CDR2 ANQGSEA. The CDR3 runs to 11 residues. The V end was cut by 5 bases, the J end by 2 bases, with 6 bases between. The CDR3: CSVSENYGYTF. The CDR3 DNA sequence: TGCAGCGTTTCCGAAAACTATGGCTACACCTTC.

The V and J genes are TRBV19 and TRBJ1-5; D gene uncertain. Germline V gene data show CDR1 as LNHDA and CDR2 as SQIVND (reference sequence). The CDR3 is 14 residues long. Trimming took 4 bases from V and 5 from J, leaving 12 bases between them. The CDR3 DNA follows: TGTGCCAGTAGTACCCCCCGGTGGGATCAGCCCCAGCATTTT. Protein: CASSTPRWDQPQHF.

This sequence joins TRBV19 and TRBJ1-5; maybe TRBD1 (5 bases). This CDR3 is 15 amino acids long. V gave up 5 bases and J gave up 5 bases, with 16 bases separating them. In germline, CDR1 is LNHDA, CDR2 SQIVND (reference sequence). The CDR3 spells CASSPTTRGHQPQHF. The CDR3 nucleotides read TGTGCCAGTAGTCCGACGACCCGGGGCCATCAGCCCCAGCATTTT.

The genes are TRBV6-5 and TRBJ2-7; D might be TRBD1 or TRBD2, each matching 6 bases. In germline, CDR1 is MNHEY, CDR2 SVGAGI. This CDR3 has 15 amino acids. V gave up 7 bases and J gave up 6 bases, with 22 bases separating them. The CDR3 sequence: CASTPSGGRSREQYF. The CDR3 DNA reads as TGTGCCAGCACTCCTTCTGGGGGGCGCTCCCGCGAGCAGTACTTC.

The CDR3 region is CASSGGVRSTGELFF. CDR3 sequence (DNA): TGTGCCAGCAGCGGAGGTGTCCGGTCCACCGGGGAGCTGTTTTTT. The chain joins TRBV9 to TRBJ2-2; D not certain. V was shortened by 3 bases and J by 4 bases, with 13 bases between the two germline ends. Looked up from germline, CDR1 is SGDLS and CDR2 is YYNGEE. The CDR3 consists of 15 residues.

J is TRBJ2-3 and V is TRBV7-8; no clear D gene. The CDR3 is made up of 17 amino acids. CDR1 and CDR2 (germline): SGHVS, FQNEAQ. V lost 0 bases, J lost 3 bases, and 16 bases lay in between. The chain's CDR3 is CASSLARYGIVTDTQYF. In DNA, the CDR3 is TGTGCCAGCAGCTTAGCGCGATATGGGATAGTAACAGATACGCAGTATTTT.

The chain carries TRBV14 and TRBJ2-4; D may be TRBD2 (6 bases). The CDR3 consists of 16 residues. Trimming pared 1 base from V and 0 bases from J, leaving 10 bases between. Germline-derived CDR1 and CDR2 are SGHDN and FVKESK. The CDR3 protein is CASSQGAGLAKNIQYF. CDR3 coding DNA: TGTGCCAGCAGCCAAGGCGCGGGACTAGCCAAAAACATTCAGTACTTC.